The 9 T cell receptor beta chains presented below share a single source sample, sequenced in a study of beta chain features in type 1 diabetes. Every isolated RNA sample was fully reverse transcribed, so sequencing captured expressed TCRB transcripts. Profiled with immunoSEQ multiplex PCR; TCRdb holds only in-frame clones, not every one. The table lists hundreds of thousands of clones, roughly a sixth of them singletons. The sample was naive CD4+ T cells from blood. Receptor source: a woman under 30 in good health.

V and J are TRBV20-1 and TRBJ2-1; D not certain. This CDR3 spans 11 amino acids. CDR1 and CDR2 from the germline V gene are DFQATT and SNEGSKA (reference sequence). V gave up 0 bases and J gave up 8 bases, with 5 bases separating them. This CDR3 is CSARDNYEQFF. The CDR3 DNA sequence: TGCAGTGCTAGAGATAACTATGAGCAGTTCTTC.

This clone was counted between two and nine times. The V and J genes are TRBV4-3 and TRBJ2-3; TRBD1 or TRBD2 may be the D gene (5 bases each). Deletions cut 4 bases from V and 4 bases from J, with 18 bases between. Germline V gene lookup returns CDR1 LGHNA and CDR2 YSLEER. The CDR3 extends over 16 amino acids. CDR3 in amino acids: CASSPGTERRADTQYF. CDR3 coding DNA: TGCGCCAGCAGCCCGGGGACGGAAAGGCGTGCAGATACGCAGTATTTT.

This clone appeared a few times. The rearrangement links TRBV2 to TRBJ1-2; D gene unclear. Trimming cost V 8 bases and J 3 bases, with 13 bases left between them. The germline CDR1 and CDR2 sequences are SNHLY and FYNNEI. This CDR3 contains 13 residues. The CDR3 bases are TGTGCCAGCGGAATGGATCGGCACTATGGCTACACCTTC. Its translation is CASGMDRHYGYTF.

This clone was seen a few times. The chain uses TRBV7-9 and TRBJ2-2; D gene ambiguous. This CDR3 is built from 14 residues. Germline loops: CDR1 SEHNR, CDR2 FQNEAQ (reference sequence). The V end was cut by 5 bases, the J end by 0 bases, with 7 bases between. The CDR3 coding sequence is TGTGCCAGCAGCCTCGGTACGAACACCGGGGAGCTGTTTTTT. As protein: CASSLGTNTGELFF.

The chain carries TRBV9 and TRBJ2-5; no clear D. Germline V gene data show CDR1 as SGDLS and CDR2 as YYNGEE. The CDR3 is 14 residues long. V lost 0 bases to trimming and J lost 1 base, with 7 bases between them. CDR3 region: CASSVGNGQETQYF. DNA for the CDR3: TGTGCCAGCAGCGTAGGTAACGGCCAAGAGACCCAGTACTTC. The full variable domain, its missing parts supplied by reference TRBV9 and TRBJ2-5, is DSGVTQTPKHLITATGQRVTLRCSPRSGDLSVYWYQQSLDQGLQFLIQYYNGEERAKGNILERFSAQQFPDLHSELNLSSLELGDSALYFCASSVGNGQETQYFGPGTRLLVL.

This clone was seen a handful of times. The chain recombines TRBV28 with TRBJ1-5; no clear D gene. The CDR3 is 13 residues long. Germline V lookup: CDR1 MDHEN, CDR2 SYDVKM. V gave up 1 base and J gave up 4 bases, with 5 bases separating them. CDR3 nucleotides: TGTGCCAGCAGTTTATCTCGGAATCAGCCCCAGCATTTT. Amino acids: CASSLSRNQPQHF.

The gene calls are TRBV4-3 and TRBJ2-3; D gene ambiguous. The length of the CDR3 is 15 residues. Germline CDR1 is LGHNA and CDR2 is YSLEER. V lost 1 base and J lost 4, with 12 bases in between. CDR3 in amino acids: CASSQVAMSADTQYF. The CDR3 DNA follows: TGCGCCAGCAGCCAAGTAGCCATGTCCGCAGATACGCAGTATTTT.

This clone was seen a few times. The CDR3: CASSPSTGLSGNTIYF. The CDR3 region has the DNA TGTGCCAGCTCACCCTCGACAGGGCTCTCTGGAAACACCATATATTTT. This rearrangement joins TRBV18 to TRBJ1-3, with TRBD1 matching over 7 bases. Germline loops: CDR1 KGHSH, CDR2 LQKENI. After removal of 3 bases from V and 0 bases from J, the junction contained 5 bases not matched to a gene. There are 16 residues in the CDR3.

The chain joins TRBV19 to TRBJ1-2, with a possible D match to TRBD1 (5 bases). CDR1 is LNHDA and CDR2 is SQIVND in the germline V gene (reference sequence). V dropped 1 base and J dropped 3 bases, with 9 bases sitting between them. The CDR3 runs to 14 residues. The CDR3 DNA reads TGTGCCAGTAGTATAGCGCAGGGTGACTATGGCTACACCTTC. Its translation: CASSIAQGDYGYTF. The entire variable domain, with the rest obtained from reference TRBV19 and TRBJ1-2, is as follows: DGGITQSPKYLFRKEGQNVTLSCEQNLNHDAMYWYRQDPGQGLRLIYYSQIVNDFQKGDIAEGYSVSREKKESFPLTVTSAQKNPTAFYLCASSIAQGDYGYTFGSGTRLTVV.